What follows are 18 T cell receptor beta chains derived from one specimen sequenced in a study of T cell responses to AZD1222 COVID-19 vaccine. Method: immunoSEQ multiplex PCR; TCRdb's copy keeps in-frame clones and lacks some. The data show about 120,000 clones, about nine tenths seen once. The specimen was peripheral blood, collected on day 0 of AZD1222 vaccination. The source of these receptors is an adult in good health.

A note on this clone: The junction shows a germline mismatch at one end, possibly a read error. The gene calls are TRBV30 and TRBJ1-1; no clear D gene. Germline V gene sequence: CDR1 GTSNPN, CDR2 SVGIG (reference sequence). This CDR3 spans 11 amino acids. The CDR3 spells CARSLNTEAFF. As DNA, the CDR3 is TGTGCCCGGAGCCTGAACACTGAAGCTTTCTTT.

V is TRBV27 and J is TRBJ1-4; TRBD1 aligns across 10 bases. Per the germline V gene, CDR1 is MNHEY and CDR2 is SMNVEV (reference sequence). The CDR3 runs 15 residues. J gave up 6 bases and V 6 bases, and 7 bases lay outside the gene matches. CDR3 nucleotides: TGTGCCAGCAGCCCGACAGGGGGCGAGGATGAAAAACTGTTTTTT. The encoded protein is CASSPTGGEDEKLFF. The full variable domain, rest sourced from reference TRBV27 and TRBJ1-4, is EAQVTQNPRYLITVTGKKLTVTCSQNMNHEYMSWYRQDPGLGLRQIYYSMNVEVTDKGDVPEGYKVSRKEKRNFPLILESPSPNQTSLYFCASSPTGGEDEKLFFGSGTQLSVL.

This clone appeared once. The chain combines TRBV18 with TRBJ1-3; 7 bases match TRBD1. The CDR3 contains 13 residues. The ends lost 7 bases at V and 4 bases at J; junction bases unmatched: 4. CDR1 is KGHSH, CDR2 LQKENI, per germline. CDR3 bases: TGTGCCAGCTACAGGGGCTCAGGAAACACCATATATTTT. This sequence encodes CASYRGSGNTIYF.

V and J are TRBV7-3 and TRBJ2-7; 11 nucleotides agree with TRBD2. The trim removed 5 bases at V and 4 bases at J, leaving 7 bases unmatched. Germline V gene data show CDR1 as SGHTA and CDR2 as FQGTGA. The CDR3 is 15 residues long. CDR3 coding DNA: TGTGCCAGCAGCGTCACTAGCGGGGGTACGTACGAGCAGTACTTC. Protein product: CASSVTSGGTYEQYF.

J is TRBJ2-3 and V is TRBV6-5; 8 bases agree with TRBD1. Germline lookup yields CDR1 MNHEY and CDR2 SVGAGI. J gave up 0 bases and V 7 bases, and 6 bases lay outside the gene matches. CDR3 length: 15 residues. The CDR3 region is CASTPRTGSTDTQYF. CDR3 sequence (DNA): TGTGCCAGCACCCCCCGGACAGGGAGCACAGATACGCAGTATTTT.

The chain combines TRBV30 with TRBJ1-5, with a weak D call TRBD1 (6 bases). This CDR3 comprises 14 residues. Germline CDR1 and CDR2: GTSNPN and SVGIG (reference sequence). The V end lost 7 bases, the J end lost 6 bases, and 19 bases lay between the germline ends. CDR3 sequence (DNA): TGTGCCTATGGAAATAGGGGGGGCGGTCAGCCCCAGCATTTT. The encoded protein is CAYGNRGGGQPQHF.

This clone came up once. V is TRBV6-4 and J is TRBJ1-5, with TRBD1 identical over 8 bases. CDR3 length equals 20 residues. Germline loops: CDR1 MRHNA, CDR2 SNTAGT. V lost 4 bases, J lost 0 bases, and 17 bases stayed unmatched. CDR3 sequence reads: CASSVVPRGHAYYSNQPQHF. The CDR3 coding sequence is TGTGCCAGCAGTGTTGTTCCCAGGGGGCACGCTTACTATAGCAATCAGCCCCAGCATTTT.

The chain carries TRBV4-1 and TRBJ2-7, with 10 bases aligning to TRBD2. Germline V gene sequence: CDR1 MGHRA, CDR2 YSYEKL. This CDR3 has 16 residues. With 4 bases clipped from V and 1 base from J, the junction kept 7 bases outside the gene matches. CDR3 coding DNA: TGCGCCAGCAGCCCTGCGAGCGGGGGGGCTTCCTACGAGCAGTACTTC. It encodes CASSPASGGASYEQYF.

The J gene is TRBJ1-5, the V gene TRBV5-8; no clear D. The CDR3 is 15 amino acids. The V gene's germline CDR1 is SGHTS and CDR2 YDEGEE. The V gene lost 4 bases and the J gene lost 1 base, with 12 bases spanning the gap. CDR3 DNA sequence: TGTGCCAGCAGCCTCGGGCAGTGGAGCAATCAGCCCCAGCATTTT. Translated, it gives CASSLGQWSNQPQHF.

The gene calls are TRBV5-4 and TRBJ2-7, with TRBD1 matching 10 bases. This CDR3 is built from 15 residues. Germline CDR1 reads SGHNT; CDR2 reads YYREEE (reference sequence). The ends lost 0 bases at V and 4 bases at J; junction bases unmatched: 4. The DNA of the CDR3 is TGTGCCAGCAGCTTGGCCGGGACAGGGGTTTACGAGCAGTACTTC. It yields the protein CASSLAGTGVYEQYF.

V usage is TRBV27 and J usage is TRBJ1-5; D remains ambiguous. Germline V gene sequence: CDR1 MNHEY, CDR2 SMNVEV (reference sequence). V lost 3 bases and J lost 0, with 6 bases in between. The CDR3 has 14 amino acids. The CDR3 nucleotides are TGTGCCAGCAGTTTTGCCTCTAGCAATCAGCCCCAGCATTTT. It encodes CASSFASSNQPQHF.

This clone was detected a few times. The rearrangement uses TRBV5-4 and TRBJ2-7, with 8 bases aligning to TRBD1. The CDR3 runs to 15 residues. Germline V gene sequence: CDR1 SGHNT, CDR2 YYREEE (reference sequence). With V trimmed by 5 bases and J by 5 bases, 12 bases remained unmatched. CDR3 residues: CASSKPGQVGHEQYF. The DNA of the CDR3 is TGTGCCAGCAGTAAACCGGGACAGGTCGGCCACGAGCAGTACTTC.

The V and J genes are TRBV30 and TRBJ2-7; 7 bases are a match to TRBD1. The trim removed 0 bases at V and 0 bases at J, leaving 2 bases unmatched. Germline assignment: CDR1 GTSNPN and CDR2 SVGIG (reference sequence). CDR3 length: 14 amino acids. The CDR3 DNA reads TGTGCCTGGAGTGTCCAGGGGGACTCCTACGAGCAGTACTTC. It codes for CAWSVQGDSYEQYF.

J is TRBJ1-1 and V is TRBV2, with 10 bases identical to TRBD1. The germline CDR1 and CDR2 sequences are SNHLY and FYNNEI. This CDR3 has 17 residues. V trimming: 6 bases; J trimming: 0 bases; junction bases outside the gene matches: 10. The CDR3 spells CASRYWTGGNMNTEAFF. The DNA of the CDR3 is TGTGCCAGCAGGTATTGGACAGGGGGTAATATGAACACTGAAGCTTTCTTT. The complete variable domain, with remaining parts taken from reference TRBV2 and TRBJ1-1, reads EPEVTQTPSHQVTQMGQEVILRCVPISNHLYFYWYRQILGQKVEFLVSFYNNEISEKSEIFDDQFSVERPDGSNFTLKIRSTKLEDSAMYFCASRYWTGGNMNTEAFFGQGTRLTVV.

This clone was observed a few times. The rearrangement uses TRBV5-1 and TRBJ2-1; TRBD2 aligns across 11 bases. The CDR3 extends over 16 amino acids. Germline values: CDR1 SGHRS, CDR2 YFSETQ. The ends lost 3 bases at V and 3 bases at J; junction bases unmatched: 5. CDR3 bases: TGCGCCAGCAGCTCGACTAGCGGGGAGTACTACAATGAGCAGTTCTTC. Amino acid sequence: CASSSTSGEYYNEQFF. Together with reference TRBV5-1 and TRBJ2-1, the CDR3 gives the full variable domain: KAGVTQTPRYLIKTRGQQVTLSCSPISGHRSVSWYQQTPGQGLQFLFEYFSETQRNKGNFPGRFSGRQFSNSRSEMNVSTLELGDSALYLCASSSTSGEYYNEQFFGPGTRLTVL.

The V gene is TRBV9, the J gene TRBJ1-1; D perhaps matches TRBD1 (6 bases). Germline values: CDR1 SGDLS, CDR2 YYNGEE. This CDR3 region has 14 residues. Trimming stripped 5 bases from V and 2 bases from J, with 13 bases between. The CDR3 spells CASSPTGTNTEAFF. The CDR3 coding sequence is TGTGCCAGCAGTCCAACAGGGACCAACACTGAAGCTTTCTTT.

This clone was seen just once. DNA for the CDR3: TGTGCCAGCAGCTTCCAGACTGGGAGCTCTGGAAACACCATATATTTT. Its translation: CASSFQTGSSGNTIYF. This chain connects TRBV7-2 to TRBJ1-3; D is uncertain. There are 16 residues in the CDR3. Germline loops: CDR1 SGHTA, CDR2 FQGNSA. V was pared by 3 bases and J by 0 bases, with 12 bases between. Variable domain in full (rest from reference TRBV7-2 and TRBJ1-3): GAGVSQSPSNKVTEKGKDVELRCDPISGHTALYWYRQSLGQGLEFLIYFQGNSAPDKSGLPSDRFSAERTGGSVSTLTIQRTQQEDSAVYLCASSFQTGSSGNTIYFGEGSWLTVV.

The J gene is TRBJ2-1, the V gene TRBV7-2, with D maybe TRBD2 (6 bases). The germline V and J ends were trimmed by 5 bases and 0 bases, with 14 bases remaining between them. The germline CDR1 and CDR2 sequences are SGHTA and FQGNSA. The CDR3 runs 16 residues. In nucleotides, the CDR3 is TGTGCCAGCAGCCCACCGGGAGAGAGCTCCTACAATGAGCAGTTCTTC. This gives the protein CASSPPGESSYNEQFF. The full variable domain, rest sourced from reference TRBV7-2 and TRBJ2-1, is GAGVSQSPSNKVTEKGKDVELRCDPISGHTALYWYRQSLGQGLEFLIYFQGNSAPDKSGLPSDRFSAERTGGSVSTLTIQRTQQEDSAVYLCASSPPGESSYNEQFFGPGTRLTVL.